This record looks at one T cell receptor beta chain sequence and its context. These data are taken from a study of blood T cell repertoires in COVID-19. Study as a whole: The study drew acute and convalescent COVID-19 samples from the United States, Italy and Spain. Sources were T cells, B-cell-depleted T cells, or PBMCs; the material itself was cDNA or gDNA.

Sequencing used immunoSEQ multiplex PCR; TCRdb keeps in-frame clones, though not all of them. The repertoire holds 95,000 to 150,000 clones, with roughly 84% as singletons. The CDR3 sequence is 15 residues long. CDR1 and CDR2 (germline): SGHVS, FNYEAQ. V lost 1 base and J 9 bases, leaving 16 bases between the germline ends. The chain is built from TRBV7-6 and TRBJ1-5; D is perhaps TRBD1 (5 bases). The sequenced material came from PBMCs or T cells enriched from blood (not recorded which). The receptor comes from a woman in her twenties or thirties who had recovered from COVID-19. The CDR3 DNA follows: TGTGCCAGCAGCTTAGGGGGCGGGGGTAGGTGGCCCCAGCATTTT. This codes for CASSLGGGGRWPQHF.